The rows below give T cell receptor beta chains drawn from one sample of a study of human T cells and chemical hapten exposure. MiXCR, applied by TCRdb to the RACE reads, yields one record per CDR3 protein. The table shows around 100,000 distinct CDR3 sequences, with roughly 9.6% occurring only once. Sequenced material: whole blood, taken in connection with sensitization to the hapten diphenylcyclopropenone (DPC). The receptors shown here come from a woman between 35 and 50 years old with alopecia areata. Some clones in this sample may be carry-over from other donors' samples. The CDR3 runs from the conserved cysteine through the conserved F or W. Each record gives: V gene, clone size, J gene, D gene, CDR3 DNA, CDR3 protein. A D gene is named only where the DNA matches it firmly. Not every row has a clone size; where given, it reads once, few, many or a size class.

V gene: TRBV18; clone size: many; J gene: TRBJ2-4; D gene: NA; CDR3 DNA: TGTGCCAGCTCACCACCCCCGGCACAAGGCCCCAAAAACATTCAGTACTTC; CDR3 protein: CASSPPPAQGPKNIQYF
V gene: TRBV11-3; clone size: NA; J gene: TRBJ2-2; D gene: NA; CDR3 DNA: TGTGCCAGCAGCCTTACCGGAAACACCGGGGAGCTGTTTTTT; CDR3 protein: CASSLTGNTGELFF
V gene: TRBV19; clone size: many; J gene: TRBJ1-5; D gene: NA; CDR3 DNA: TGTGCCAGTTCAAATGGGCGACACCTTAGCAATCAGCCCCAGCATTTT; CDR3 protein: CASSNGRHLSNQPQHF
V gene: TRBV6-5; clone size: few; J gene: TRBJ2-7; D gene: TRBD1; CDR3 DNA: TGTGCCAGCAGTTACGCTATGGGACAGGGAAGTCAGCAGTACTTC; CDR3 protein: CASSYAMGQGSQQYF
V gene: TRBV20-1; clone size: many; J gene: TRBJ2-2; D gene: TRBD2; CDR3 DNA: TGCAGTGCCCCGAAGTCGGGAGGTGACACCGGGGAGCTGTTTTTT; CDR3 protein: CSAPKSGGDTGELFF
V gene: TRBV3-1; clone size: few; J gene: TRBJ2-7; D gene: NA; CDR3 DNA: TGTGCCAGCGCAGGGACGGCAACCTCCTACGAGCAGTACTTC; CDR3 protein: CASAGTATSYEQYF
V gene: TRBV7-9; clone size: NA; J gene: TRBJ2-6; D gene: NA; CDR3 DNA: TGTGCCAGCAGCTTTTGGCAGGGGAGCTCTGGGGCCAACGTCCTGACTTTC; CDR3 protein: CASSFWQGSSGANVLTF
V gene: TRBV6-2/TRBV6-3; clone size: once; J gene: TRBJ1-3; D gene: TRBD1; CDR3 DNA: TGTGCCACCCGGACAGGGGGACTCTCTGGAAACACCATATATTTT; CDR3 protein: CATRTGGLSGNTIYF
V gene: TRBV2; clone size: few; J gene: TRBJ1-2; D gene: TRBD1; CDR3 DNA: TGTGCCAGCAGTACGCGGACAGGGGGCGGCTACACCTTC; CDR3 protein: CASSTRTGGGYTF
V gene: TRBV12-3/TRBV12-4; clone size: NA; J gene: TRBJ1-5; D gene: TRBD1; CDR3 DNA: TGTGCCAGCAGTCAGGGGACAGACGGTCAGCCCCAGCATTTT; CDR3 protein: CASSQGTDGQPQHF
V gene: TRBV24-1; clone size: many; J gene: TRBJ2-7; D gene: TRBD1; CDR3 DNA: TGTGCCACCAGTGACACAGGGGGCGCTTTAAACGAGCAGTACTTC; CDR3 protein: CATSDTGGALNEQYF
V gene: TRBV25-1; clone size: many; J gene: TRBJ1-1; D gene: NA; CDR3 DNA: TGTGCCAGCGGAAGACAGGCCCACACTGAAGCTTTCTTT; CDR3 protein: CASGRQAHTEAFF
V gene: TRBV6-2/TRBV6-3; clone size: NA; J gene: TRBJ2-7; D gene: NA; CDR3 DNA: TGTGCCAGCAGGAGAGGAGGCTACGAGCAGTACTTC; CDR3 protein: CASRRGGYEQYF
V gene: TRBV5-6; clone size: NA; J gene: TRBJ1-4; D gene: TRBD1; CDR3 DNA: TGTGCCAGCAGCATTGACAGGGTTGAAAAACTGTTTTTT; CDR3 protein: CASSIDRVEKLFF
V gene: TRBV7-2; clone size: many; J gene: TRBJ2-7; D gene: TRBD2; CDR3 DNA: TGTGCCAGCAGCTTAGCGCCGGGACTAGAAACGTTGCAGTACTTC; CDR3 protein: CASSLAPGLETLQYF
V gene: TRBV18; clone size: many; J gene: TRBJ2-2; D gene: NA; CDR3 DNA: TGTGCCAGCTCACCAAGAACCGGGGAGCTGTTTTTT; CDR3 protein: CASSPRTGELFF
V gene: TRBV2; clone size: many; J gene: TRBJ2-5; D gene: NA; CDR3 DNA: TGTGCCAGCAGTGAAGGGCCGATAACCCAGTACTTC; CDR3 protein: CASSEGPITQYF
V gene: TRBV10-3; clone size: few; J gene: TRBJ1-2; D gene: NA; CDR3 DNA: TGTGCCATCAGTCCCATCGAGAGGGGAGGCTATGGCTACACCTTC; CDR3 protein: CAISPIERGGYGYTF
V gene: TRBV20-1; clone size: many; J gene: TRBJ1-6; D gene: TRBD1; CDR3 DNA: TGCAGTGCTAGAGATCTAGGGGGCAGACTCTCCTATAATTCACCCCTCCACTTT; CDR3 protein: CSARDLGGRLSYNSPLHF
V gene: TRBV24-1; clone size: many; J gene: TRBJ1-2; D gene: NA; CDR3 DNA: TGTGCCACCAGTGATTCCCCGTATGGCTACACCTTC; CDR3 protein: CATSDSPYGYTF
V gene: TRBV6-1; clone size: many; J gene: TRBJ2-3; D gene: TRBD2; CDR3 DNA: TGTGCCAGCAGTGAGCCCAGAGGACTAGCGACCGCTCACACAGATACGCAGTATTTT; CDR3 protein: CASSEPRGLATAHTDTQYF
V gene: TRBV11-1; clone size: NA; J gene: TRBJ2-1; D gene: TRBD2; CDR3 DNA: TGTGCCAGCAGCTTAATCGGGCTAGCGGGGGGAAGCTCCTACAATGAGCAGTTCTTC; CDR3 protein: CASSLIGLAGGSSYNEQFF
V gene: TRBV11-3; clone size: few; J gene: TRBJ2-3; D gene: NA; CDR3 DNA: TGTGCCAGCAGCTTAGGGGCCCTACCCGGCACAGATACGCAGTATTTT; CDR3 protein: CASSLGALPGTDTQYF
V gene: TRBV2; clone size: few; J gene: TRBJ1-5; D gene: NA; CDR3 DNA: TGTGCCAGCAGTGAAAGGCCCGCTAGCAATCAGCCCCAGCATTTT; CDR3 protein: CASSERPASNQPQHF
V gene: TRBV24-1; clone size: many; J gene: TRBJ1-6; D gene: NA; CDR3 DNA: TGTGCCACCAGTGACGGAGATTCACCCCTCCACTTT; CDR3 protein: CATSDGDSPLHF
V gene: TRBV2; clone size: many; J gene: TRBJ2-1; D gene: NA; CDR3 DNA: TGTGCCAGCAGTGAACTCCAGATTCTCAATGAGCAGTTCTTC; CDR3 protein: CASSELQILNEQFF
V gene: TRBV6-1; clone size: many; J gene: TRBJ2-5; D gene: NA; CDR3 DNA: TGTGCCAGCAGGCTTCAGAGCCAAGAGACCCAGTACTTC; CDR3 protein: CASRLQSQETQYF
V gene: TRBV25-1; clone size: few; J gene: TRBJ2-5; D gene: TRBD1; CDR3 DNA: TGTGCCAGCAGTGACTTAGGGACAGGGGAAGAGACCCAGTACTTC; CDR3 protein: CASSDLGTGEETQYF
V gene: TRBV3-1; clone size: few; J gene: TRBJ1-2; D gene: NA; CDR3 DNA: TGTGCCAGCAGCCAGCAACAGGCCTTTAACTATGGCTACACCTTC; CDR3 protein: CASSQQQAFNYGYTF
V gene: TRBV5-1; clone size: few; J gene: TRBJ1-5; D gene: NA; CDR3 DNA: TGCGCCAGCAGCTTGGAAGGGTTCAATCAGCCCCAGCATTTT; CDR3 protein: CASSLEGFNQPQHF
V gene: TRBV3-1; clone size: NA; J gene: TRBJ2-3; D gene: TRBD2; CDR3 DNA: TGTGCCAGCAGCCAAGGGCAGACTAGCGGGACGCATTTT; CDR3 protein: CASSQGQTSGTHF
V gene: TRBV7-8; clone size: NA; J gene: TRBJ2-5; D gene: NA; CDR3 DNA: TGTGCCAGCAGCGAATGGGGCAGGGATCCAGAGACCCAGTACTTC; CDR3 protein: CASSEWGRDPETQYF
V gene: TRBV9; clone size: NA; J gene: TRBJ1-4; D gene: TRBD1; CDR3 DNA: TGTGCCAGCAGCGTGGGACAGGGCGGGGAAAAACTGTTTTTT; CDR3 protein: CASSVGQGGEKLFF
V gene: TRBV30; clone size: many; J gene: TRBJ1-1; D gene: NA; CDR3 DNA: TGTGCCTGGAGTGGTGTGAGTTCCACTGAAGCTTTCTTT; CDR3 protein: CAWSGVSSTEAFF
V gene: TRBV20-1; clone size: NA; J gene: TRBJ1-1; D gene: TRBD1; CDR3 DNA: TGCAGTGCTACCCAATGGACAGGGGGCTCGGACACTGAAGCTTTCTTT; CDR3 protein: CSATQWTGGSDTEAFF
V gene: TRBV3-1; clone size: many; J gene: TRBJ1-4; D gene: NA; CDR3 DNA: TGTGCCAGCAGCCAAGATGGCCAGGGCAGTGAAAAACTGTTTTTT; CDR3 protein: CASSQDGQGSEKLFF
V gene: TRBV6-2/TRBV6-3; clone size: many; J gene: TRBJ2-1; D gene: TRBD2; CDR3 DNA: TGTGCCAGCAGTCCCGGGTTAGCGGGAGAGGCTGAGCAGTTCTTC; CDR3 protein: CASSPGLAGEAEQFF
V gene: TRBV5-1; clone size: NA; J gene: TRBJ2-7; D gene: TRBD2; CDR3 DNA: TGCGCCAGCAGCGGACGACTAGCGGGAGGTCGGATGCAGTACTTC; CDR3 protein: CASSGRLAGGRMQYF
V gene: TRBV7-9; clone size: few; J gene: TRBJ1-4; D gene: NA; CDR3 DNA: TGTGCCAGCAGCTCAACGGGGCAGGCCTATAATGAAAAACTGTTTTTT; CDR3 protein: CASSSTGQAYNEKLFF
V gene: TRBV7-6; clone size: many; J gene: TRBJ1-3; D gene: NA; CDR3 DNA: TGTGCCAGCAGCTCCAGGGAAGTCGGAAACACCATATATTTT; CDR3 protein: CASSSREVGNTIYF
V gene: TRBV6-5; clone size: NA; J gene: TRBJ1-1; D gene: NA; CDR3 DNA: TGTGCCAGCAGTTACAACCCCGACAGTGAAGCTTTCTTT; CDR3 protein: CASSYNPDSEAFF
V gene: TRBV5-1; clone size: few; J gene: TRBJ2-1; D gene: TRBD1; CDR3 DNA: TGCGCCAGCAGCTTCACAGGGGACTCCTACAATGAGCAGTTCTTC; CDR3 protein: CASSFTGDSYNEQFF
V gene: TRBV5-1; clone size: many; J gene: TRBJ2-1; D gene: TRBD2; CDR3 DNA: TGCGCCAGCACCGGGGCCCTAGCGGGAGGCAATGAGCAGTTCTTC; CDR3 protein: CASTGALAGGNEQFF
V gene: TRBV6-2/TRBV6-3; clone size: many; J gene: TRBJ2-2; D gene: TRBD2; CDR3 DNA: TGTGCCAGCAGTTACTCGAAAGCACTAGCGGGAGGAGCCGGGGAGCTGTTTTTT; CDR3 protein: CASSYSKALAGGAGELFF
V gene: TRBV6-5; clone size: NA; J gene: TRBJ2-3; D gene: NA; CDR3 DNA: TGTGCCAGCACCACCCCGGGTACAGATACGCAGTATTTT; CDR3 protein: CASTTPGTDTQYF